This TCR beta chain is drawn from a study of T-cell reconstitution after alpha-beta-depleted transplantation in children. Overall study findings and caveats: Where alpha-beta T cells came from about two months after transplant was reportedly several hundred expanded graft clones.

The V gene lost 0 bases and the J gene lost 2 bases, with 11 bases spanning the gap. The length of the CDR3 is 15 residues. Germline values: CDR1 SGHRS, CDR2 YFSETQ. With regard to this clonotype: Its antigen is undetermined.

Unique molecular identifiers were used to barcode this TCRbeta library. TCRdb reprocessed the PCR reads via MiXCR and lists one record per CDR3 protein. The sample holds roughly 670,000 distinct CDR3 sequences, around 13% seen once. The genes are TRBV5-1 and TRBJ2-5, with unresolved D. This specimen consisted of PBMCs, obtained before TCRalphabeta/CD19-depleted stem cell transplant. This sequence was found in a girl aged 2 to 9 with congenital amegakaryocytic thrombocytopenia, due to receive a stem cell transplant. The CDR3 sequence: CASSLAAATQETQYF. The CDR3 bases are TGCGCCAGCAGCTTGGCGGCCGCCACTCAAGAGACCCAGTACTTC.